The 15 T cell receptor beta chains presented below share a single source sample, sequenced in a study of T cell repertoires in aging, cancer and after chemotherapy. Amplification of TCR beta used genomic DNA extracted from peripheral blood. A mixed TRB-A/B primer pool amplified rearranged TRB by multiplex touch-down PCR. TCRdb redid the calling of the multiplex PCR reads with MiXCR, one entry per CDR3 protein. The sample lists roughly 8,000 distinct CDR3 sequences; approximately 40% were seen once. Sequenced input: blood. These receptors were taken from a human donor in good health.

V usage is TRBV15 and J usage is TRBJ2-7, with 7 bases lining up with TRBD2. CDR1 is LNHNV, CDR2 YYDKDF, per germline (reference sequence). With 0 bases clipped from V and 5 bases from J, the junction kept 10 bases outside the gene matches. The CDR3 has 16 residues. CDR3 DNA sequence: TGTGCCACCAGCAGAGATTGGGGGAGGGCCGGGCACGAGCAGTACTTC. Translation: CATSRDWGRAGHEQYF.

This chain links TRBV19 with TRBJ1-6; D remains unclear. The CDR3 runs to 14 residues. Trimming removed 6 bases at V and 7 bases at J, with 13 bases between. From germline, CDR1 is LNHDA and CDR2 SQIVND (reference sequence). CDR3 DNA: TGTGCCAGTAGCGTTATAGGGAGCAATTCACCCCTCCACTTT. This sequence encodes CASSVIGSNSPLHF. Full variable domain (missing parts from reference TRBV19 and TRBJ1-6): DGGITQSPKYLFRKEGQNVTLSCEQNLNHDAMYWYRQDPGQGLRLIYYSQIVNDFQKGDIAEGYSVSREKKESFPLTVTSAQKNPTAFYLCASSVIGSNSPLHFGNGTRLTVT.

J is TRBJ2-7 and V is TRBV27; D gene unclear. CDR3 length equals 8 residues. The V and J ends lost 9 bases and 6 bases respectively, with 3 bases between them. CDR1 MNHEY and CDR2 SMNVEV come from the germline V gene (reference sequence). The CDR3 here is CASLEQYF. CDR3 nucleotide sequence: TGTGCCAGTCTCGAGCAGTACTTC.

As concerns this clonotype: Germline and junction disagree at one end, which may indicate a read error. The chain employs TRBV5-4 and TRBJ2-2; D uncertain. Germline CDR1 is SGHNT and CDR2 is YYREEE (reference sequence). The length of the CDR3 is 15 residues. The CDR3 coding sequence is TGTACCAGCAGCTTGGCCCAGGAGAACACCGGGGAGCTGTTTTTT. The encoded protein is CTSSLAQENTGELFF.

V is TRBV7-2 and J is TRBJ2-1, with D maybe TRBD1 (5 bases). The CDR3 covers 13 residues. V was shortened by 5 bases and J by 3 bases, with 8 bases between the two germline ends. Germline values: CDR1 SGHTA, CDR2 FQGNSA. The CDR3 DNA is TGTGCCAGCAGCCCAGGGCGCTACAATGAGCAGTTCTTC. The encoded protein is CASSPGRYNEQFF. The full variable domain, completed using reference TRBV7-2 and TRBJ2-1, is GAGVSQSPSNKVTEKGKDVELRCDPISGHTALYWYRQSLGQGLEFLIYFQGNSAPDKSGLPSDRFSAERTGGSVSTLTIQRTQQEDSAVYLCASSPGRYNEQFFGPGTRLTVL.

This chain uses TRBV15 with TRBJ2-5; D uncertain. Deletions cut 1 base from V and 4 bases from J, with 7 bases between. From germline, CDR1 is LNHNV and CDR2 YYDKDF (reference sequence). The CDR3 totals 13 residues. The CDR3 DNA follows: TGTGCCACCAGCAGAGGTCAAGGAGAGACCCAGTACTTC. Its translation: CATSRGQGETQYF.

V and J are TRBV7-2 and TRBJ2-7, with D tentatively TRBD2 (7 bases). V dropped 3 bases and J dropped 5 bases, with 11 bases sitting between them. Germline V gene lookup returns CDR1 SGHTA and CDR2 FQGNSA. The CDR3 has 13 amino acids. CDR3 DNA: TGTGCCAGCAGCTTGGGGGGGCGTCACGAGCAGTACTTC. As protein: CASSLGGRHEQYF.

This clonotype is medium-sized within its sample. The rearrangement joins TRBV6-5 to TRBJ2-7; tentative D call: TRBD2 (6 bases). Trimming removed 2 bases from V and 9 bases from J, with 14 bases in between. CDR3 length equals 13 residues. The germline gives CDR1 MNHEY, CDR2 SVGAGI. Here the CDR3 reads CASSYEGLTVQYF. CDR3 DNA: TGTGCCAGCAGTTACGAGGGACTTACAGTGCAGTACTTC.

This chain joins TRBV18 and TRBJ2-3, with D perhaps given as TRBD1 or TRBD2 (6 bases each). Trimming left V 3 bases short and J 0 bases short, with 10 bases between. Germline V CDR1 and CDR2: KGHSH, LQKENI. CDR3 length: 15 amino acids. CDR3: CASSPGGPSTDTQYF. The CDR3 nucleotides read TGTGCCAGCTCACCGGGGGGCCCGAGCACAGATACGCAGTATTTT. The variable domain in full, completed from reference TRBV18 and TRBJ2-3, reads NAGVMQNPRHLVRRRGQEARLRCSPMKGHSHVYWYRQLPEEGLKFMVYLQKENIIDESGMPKERFSAEFPKEGPSILRIQQVVRGDSAAYFCASSPGGPSTDTQYFGPGTRLTVL.

Of note for this clonotype: Germline and junction disagree at one end, which may indicate a read error. The genes are TRBV6-2 or TRBV6-3 and TRBJ2-1, with D possibly being TRBD2 (5 bases). The CDR3 is 15 residues long. Germline CDR1 and CDR2: MNHEY and SVGEGT. CDR3 protein: CASSDSGGQANEQFF. In DNA form, the CDR3 reads TGTGCCAGCAGTGACTCGGGCGGGCAGGCTAATGAGCAGTTCTTC.

This clonotype was detected only a few times. The chain recombines TRBV27 with TRBJ2-4; unclear D gene. The CDR3 sequence is 16 residues long. Germline values: CDR1 MNHEY, CDR2 SMNVEV (reference sequence). V gave up 2 bases and J gave up 6 bases, with 17 bases separating them. Here the CDR3 DNA reads TGTGCCAGCAGTTTAGTGGCCTTCGGCGCAGCAAACATTCAGTACTTC. Encoded protein: CASSLVAFGAANIQYF.

This chain connects TRBV5-5 to TRBJ2-7, with D possibly being TRBD1 (6 bases). The CDR3 contains 15 residues. CDR1 and CDR2 (germline): SGHKS, YYEKEE (reference sequence). V dropped 6 bases and J dropped 5 bases, with 21 bases sitting between them. CDR3 sequence: CASNPEGDPYDEQYF. In DNA, the CDR3 is TGTGCCAGCAACCCTGAGGGGGACCCCTACGACGAGCAGTACTTC.

V is TRBV6-5 and J is TRBJ1-2; no clear D. Germline CDR1 is MNHEY and CDR2 is SVGAGI. The CDR3 runs to 9 residues. V was trimmed by 2 bases and J by 14 bases, leaving 6 bases between them. CDR3 nucleotide sequence: TGTGCCAGCAGTTACCCCTGGACCTTC. Its protein is CASSYPWTF.

This clonotype has just one count. The V and J genes are TRBV20-1 and TRBJ2-1, with a weak D call TRBD2 (6 bases). Per the germline V gene, CDR1 is DFQATT and CDR2 is SNEGSKA (reference sequence). The CDR3 sequence is 16 residues long. Trimming stripped 6 bases from V and 12 bases from J, with 30 bases between. CDR3 sequence reads: CSAPPSRRDLELVQFF. The CDR3 region has the DNA TGCAGTGCCCCGCCCTCACGGCGGGATCTTGAGTTGGTGCAGTTCTTC.

In its sample, this clonotype was seen a few times. V and J are TRBV18 and TRBJ2-7, with 9 bases aligning to TRBD1. V lost 3 bases, J lost 2 bases, and 8 bases stayed unmatched. Germline V lookup: CDR1 KGHSH, CDR2 LQKENI. The CDR3 has 16 residues. Here the CDR3 DNA reads TGTGCCAGCTCACCGGATGGACAGGGGACCACCTACGAGCAGTACTTC. It specifies CASSPDGQGTTYEQYF.